Listed below are T cell receptor beta chains from one sample, sequenced in a study. TCRdb re-analysed the 5' RACE reads in MiXCR, keeping a single row per CDR3 protein. The table includes approximately 5,800 distinct CDR3 sequences, around 29% detected once. Input material: memory CD4+ T cells sorted from a lymph node. These TCRs come from a female donor with breast cancer. Each CDR3 is given without its conserved first and last residue. Not every row has a clone size; where given, it reads once, few, many or a size class.

TRBV6-6	TRBJ1-5	.	ASSFVGVDQPQH
TRBV7-6	TRBJ2-1	medium-sized	ASSLVPSEGPYNEQF
TRBV5-4	TRBJ2-7	medium-sized	ASSSEQSSYEQY
TRBV5-1	TRBJ2-7	many	ASSLAPGLASYEQY
TRBV10-3	TRBJ2-2	.	AISLGTQRTGELF
TRBV20-1	TRBJ2-3	once	SAITGLAGALATQY
TRBV6-6	TRBJ1-5	once	ASSYSRGGGPNQPQH
TRBV7-8	TRBJ1-1	many	ASSFRDLNTEAF
TRBV7-9	TRBJ1-2	.	ASSLSDRGLHGYT
TRBV27	TRBJ1-1	.	ASSANRGRRTEAF
TRBV11-2	TRBJ2-7	medium-sized	ASSSLSDRPYEQY
TRBV6-1	TRBJ2-1	.	ASSEARTVVFNEQF
TRBV5-1	TRBJ1-1	many	ASSLEPENTEAF
TRBV6-1	TRBJ2-7	medium-sized	ASRLGQYEQY
TRBV9	TRBJ2-7	.	ASSTGPSGSYEQY